Each of the 12 T cell receptor beta chains below was sequenced from the same sample in a study of T cells after yellow fever vaccination. Each CDR3 protein gets one entry after TCRdb re-called the 5' RACE reads with MiXCR. The sample has 150,000 or so distinct CDR3 sequences, roughly 6.7% seen once; the top ten hold more than 0.55%. The starting material was CD4+ T cells sorted from PBMCs, obtained 10 days after the yellow fever booster vaccination. These receptors were taken from a man younger than 45 who received the YFV17D yellow fever vaccine.

This clonotype was seen a few times. This chain joins TRBV20-1 and TRBJ1-3; D is undetermined. V lost 6 bases and J 1 base, leaving 16 bases between the germline ends. CDR3 length equals 15 residues. The germline V gene has CDR1 DFQATT and CDR2 SNEGSKA (reference sequence). The DNA of the CDR3 is TGCAGTGCCATCCCCGGGCGGGGATCTGGAAACACCATATATTTT. It codes for CSAIPGRGSGNTIYF.

This clonotype was observed a handful of times. V is TRBV20-1 and J is TRBJ2-1; D gene unclear. Trimming shortened V by 6 bases and J by 4 bases, and 19 bases separated the two germline ends. The CDR3 sequence is 15 residues long. Germline V CDR1 and CDR2: DFQATT, SNEGSKA (reference sequence). The CDR3 DNA follows: TGCAGTGCCATAAAGTGGGATCTAGGATACAATGAGCAGTTCTTC. It codes for CSAIKWDLGYNEQFF.

This clonotype is a singleton in its sample. A read error may explain this, as a much larger clone is one base away. The chain uses TRBV7-9 and TRBJ2-3; D tentatively reads TRBD1 or TRBD2 (5 bases each). Germline V gives CDR1 SEHNR, CDR2 FQNEAQ (reference sequence). This CDR3 contains 14 residues. V lost 5 bases, J lost 2 bases, and 11 bases lay in between. This CDR3 reads CASSLRGNTDTQYF. The CDR3 nucleotides are TGTGCCAGCAGCCTACGGGGCAACACAGATACGCAGTATTTT.

V is TRBV7-3 and J is TRBJ2-3; perhaps TRBD2 as D (6 bases). Germline loops: CDR1 SGHTA, CDR2 FQGTGA. CDR3 size: 13 residues. V was shortened by 5 bases and J by 10 bases, with 16 bases between the two germline ends. CDR3 bases: TGTGCCAGCAGCCTTGGGGCGGGGAGTGCGCAGTATTTT. Its protein product is CASSLGAGSAQYF.

This clonotype was counted at least ten times. The chain recombines TRBV7-8 with TRBJ2-7; no clear D gene. Trimming left V 0 bases short and J 6 bases short, with 15 bases between. This CDR3 region has 15 residues. The germline V gene has CDR1 SGHVS and CDR2 FQNEAQ. The CDR3 loop is CASSLAYGRPIEQYF. The CDR3 DNA reads TGTGCCAGCAGCTTAGCGTATGGGCGGCCGATCGAGCAGTACTTC.

At least ten counts were recorded for this clonotype. This chain uses TRBV28 with TRBJ2-4; the D gene is possibly TRBD1 (6 bases). Germline CDR1 reads MDHEN; CDR2 reads SYDVKM. With 5 bases removed from V and 9 bases from J, the gap between germline ends came to 11 bases. The CDR3 is 12 residues long. The chain's CDR3 is CASSQEGGIQYF. CDR3 DNA: TGTGCCAGCAGTCAAGAAGGGGGCATTCAGTACTTC.

Ten or more counts support this clonotype. CDR3 nucleotides: TGTGCCATCAGTGAACTTACTAGCGGGAGTGTCGGGGAGCTGTTTTTT. Translation: CAISELTSGSVGELFF. The rearrangement links TRBV10-3 to TRBJ2-2, with 11 positions matching TRBD2. The CDR3 covers 16 residues. Germline V gives CDR1 ENHRY, CDR2 SYGVKD. Germline trimming cut 3 bases from V and 7 bases from J; bases unmatched to any gene: 7.

The sample holds many counts of this clonotype. This chain joins TRBV24-1 and TRBJ2-3, with a tentative D call TRBD2 (5 bases). V was cut by 8 bases and J by 0 bases, with 8 bases left in between. This CDR3 is built from 13 residues. Germline CDR1 reads KGHDR; CDR2 reads SFDVKD. CDR3 in amino acids: CATNGGSTDTQYF. CDR3 sequence (DNA): TGTGCCACCAACGGCGGGAGCACAGATACGCAGTATTTT.

This clonotype occurred many times. This rearrangement joins TRBV19 to TRBJ2-2; maybe TRBD1 (7 bases). V was trimmed by 5 bases and J by 4 bases, leaving 20 bases between them. The CDR3 totals 17 residues. The V gene's germline CDR1 is LNHDA and CDR2 SQIVND (reference sequence). As DNA, the CDR3 is TGTGCCAGTAGTGCGGGGACAGCTCGAACCTCCACCGGGGAGCTGTTTTTT. It yields the protein CASSAGTARTSTGELFF.

This clonotype was observed at least ten times. The chain has TRBV20-1 and TRBJ2-1; D could derive from TRBD1 or TRBD2 (10 bases each). The germline V gene has CDR1 DFQATT and CDR2 SNEGSKA (reference sequence). V lost 5 bases and J lost 6, with 29 bases in between. The CDR3 sequence is 18 residues long. In DNA, the CDR3 is TGCAGTGCTGACGGACAGGGGGAACTAGCGGGAAAGACCAATGAGCAGTTCTTC. This codes for CSADGQGELAGKTNEQFF.

This clonotype has a count of ten or more. This sequence joins TRBV20-1 and TRBJ2-1; possible D gene TRBD1, 6 bases. Germline V lookup: CDR1 DFQATT, CDR2 SNEGSKA (reference sequence). The length of the CDR3 is 14 residues. The ends were cut back, 6 bases at V and 1 base at J, with 13 bases in the middle. Here the CDR3 DNA reads TGCAGTGCCGCGGGCGGACAGTCCTACAATGAGCAGTTCTTC. It translates to CSAAGGQSYNEQFF.

This clonotype was counted many times. CDR3 nucleotides: TGCAGTGCTAGAGGGGTTACAGAATCCTACGAGCAGTACTTC. Its protein product is CSARGVTESYEQYF. The genes are TRBV20-1 and TRBJ2-7, with D unclear. CDR1 is DFQATT and CDR2 is SNEGSKA in the germline V gene (reference sequence). The CDR3 consists of 14 residues. V dropped 1 base and J dropped 1 base, with 11 bases sitting between them.